This T cell receptor beta chain is drawn from a study of human T cells and chemical hapten exposure (dated by TCRdb to 2020 to 2022). Describing the broader study: For sensitization, 2% DPC in acetone was applied to an approximately 2 cm by approximately 2 cm area of upper inner arm skin. Patients additionally received weekly therapeutic DPC doses to the scalp throughout the approximately 25-week study period. Patch tests used Finn chambers with 0.01% DPC on the upper back, scored after 6 days by International Contact Dermatitis Research Group standards. The mostly female patient cohort included alopecia areata with under or over 50% scalp involvement, alopecia totalis and alopecia universalis. The libraries were sequenced as a pool, and the TCR yield per sample differed mostly because of small variations in library volumes within the pool. The study tracked peripheral blood TCR repertoire changes in vivo during primary and secondary sensitization to the hapten diphenylcyclopropenone (DPC) in alopecia patients. Blood was sampled from patients pre-sensitization (week 0) and at 2, 6 and about 24 weeks after DPC sensitization. Around 30 alopecia patients provided blood for TCR sequencing at one to four time points (pre-sensitization, 2, 6 and 24 weeks).

The time point label, as the study defines it: patch test 1, 2 weeks after DPC sensitization. The meaning of the sample's treatment or condition label: therapeutic diphenylcyclopropenone sensitization with weekly scalp DPC. At every patch-test visit, the blood draw took place before the patch test was put on. Patients were eligible if aged 18 to 70, diagnosed with alopecia and judged suitable for DPC therapy, and pregnant patients were excluded. Total RNA was extracted from unfractionated whole blood collected in Tempus Blood RNA tubes. Libraries were made using RACE. TCRdb records NextSeq 500 as the sequencer. During library preparation, unique molecular identifiers were attached to individual cDNA molecules so that TCRs could be counted quantitatively and reproducibly. From each blood RNA sample, both TCR alpha and TCR beta chains were sequenced. Per the authors' processing: A median of about 87,000 TCRs per sample was observed, with a range of about 20,000 to 750,000. V, J and CDR3 annotation of the TCR reads was performed with the Decombinator software suite. For PS versus PT1 abundance plots, all samples were subsampled to the same number of TCRs (28,000). TCRs were defined as expanded if absent before sensitization and observed at least eight times at the 2-week time point. The public reads were reanalyzed by TCRdb: fastp trimming at Q25, MiXCR alignment, in-frame beta chains only. Merged by CDR3 protein, the rows form single entries marked with the most common genes and DNA. TCRdb's processing, not the study's, gives the V and J calls here. This sample lists roughly 120,000 distinct CDR3 sequences; about an eighth were detected once. 0.92% of the sample goes to the ten largest clones.

Comment on this clonotype: The target of this receptor is not known. Base qualities are not provided; no much larger clone lies one nucleotide away.

Trimming accounts for 4 bases at V and 1 base at J, while the number of junction bases matched to no gene is 8. The CDR1 and CDR2 encoded by the germline V gene are SGHRS and YFSETQ. The CDR3 sequence holds 16 residues, the cysteine and phenylalanine included. Left in the record is the CDR3 DNA by itself, 48 bases read in frame from the first base. Study-wide conclusions, independent of this receptor: Expanded TCRs formed significantly more large CDR3 similarity clusters than pre-sensitization or healthy control sets, consistent with antigen-driven responses. After repeated subsampling, changes were observed in the strength of the expansion versus patch-test correlation and in the threshold at which the correlation became significant. Patch test score correlated positively with the number of PT1 expanded TCRs, reaching significance at thresholds 8, 16 and 32 but not at 4. DPC sensitization did not change how many TCRs were above 1 in 1000 frequency, and no evidence was found of alterations in global repertoire structure. Alopecia, a presumed autoimmune disease, was present in all patients, so the immune response of the patients might differ from that of healthy individuals.

The sequences come from whole blood, collected in connection with sensitization to the hapten diphenylcyclopropenone (DPC). The rearrangement combines TRBV5-1 with TRBJ2-1; a stretch of 7 junction bases matches TRBD1. This clonotype was obtained from a man between 18 and 35 years old with alopecia areata. Some clones in this sample may be carry-over from other donors' samples. The DNA sequence is as follows: TGCGCCAGCAGCGAAGCAACAGGGGTATCCTACAATGAGCAGTTCTTC. Its protein product is CASSEATGVSYNEQFF.